This passage covers 3 T cell receptor beta chains from one sample sequenced in a study of blood T cell repertoires in COVID-19. The method was immunoSEQ multiplex PCR; TCRdb's version includes in-frame clones alone and lacks a portion of them. Here the sample spans approximately 250,000 clones, about 87% being singletons. Sequencing input: PBMCs or T cells enriched from blood (not recorded which). Source of these receptors: a woman aged 35 to 49 who had been exposed to COVID-19.

This chain connects TRBV4-1 to TRBJ1-1; the match to TRBD1 covers 8 bases. J was trimmed by 6 bases and V by 4 bases; bases with no gene match: 10. The CDR3 covers 15 residues. Germline assignment: CDR1 MGHRA and CDR2 YSYEKL. CDR3 nucleotides: TGCGCCAGCAGCCCAACTGGACAGGGTAGGTCTGAAGCTTTCTTT. This encodes CASSPTGQGRSEAFF.

This clone was seen a few times. The chain carries TRBV15 and TRBJ2-3; TRBD2 matches at 7 bases. The CDR3 is 15 residues long. V was pared by 0 bases and J by 4 bases, with 4 bases of the junction left unmatched. In germline, CDR1 is LNHNV, CDR2 YYDKDF (reference sequence). CDR3 sequence reads: CATSRDAGVADTQYF. Here the CDR3 DNA reads TGTGCCACCAGCAGAGATGCGGGGGTGGCAGATACGCAGTATTTT.

V gene TRBV11-2 combines with J gene TRBJ1-2, with D perhaps matching TRBD1 (5 bases). Trimming took 1 base from V and 5 from J, leaving 17 bases between them. The CDR3 is 16 amino acids. Germline V gives CDR1 SGHAT, CDR2 FQNNGV. The CDR3 DNA reads TGTGCCAGCAGCTTAGTTATCCGAGGACACCGGTATGGCTACACCTTC. It encodes CASSLVIRGHRYGYTF.